This T cell receptor beta chain was profiled in a study of prognosis after radiotherapy for stage I lung cancer. Genomic DNA was subjected to two-round multiplex PCR for amplification of TCR beta CDR3. First-round PCR used primers specific to each TRBV and TRBJ gene. One entry per CDR3 protein, called by TCRdb with MiXCR from the multiplex PCR reads. The sample lists about 35,000 distinct CDR3 sequences, 25% to 40% occurring once. V lost 2 bases and J 3 bases, leaving 17 bases between the germline ends. Germline CDR1 and CDR2: MNHNS and SASEGT. The CDR3 has 16 amino acids. The sequence was collected from a donor of 50 years or more with non-small cell lung cancer. The chain is built from TRBV6-1 and TRBJ2-7, with D uncertain. Sequences were derived from PBMCs, sampled before or after stereotactic body radiation therapy (not recorded which). The CDR3 DNA follows: TGTGCCAGCAGTGAAAGAGGTTCCTCCATGCACTACGAGCAGTACTTC. Protein: CASSERGSSMHYEQYF.